The entry below gives a single T cell receptor (beta chain) sequence along with its context. What it binds is not known. Samples: about 28 days before transplant, then days 30, 100 and 180 after. Produced via immunoSEQ multiplex PCR; TCRdb's table is partial and in-frame only. The sample lists 6,000 to 9,000 clones, approximately 88% occurring once. These data originate in a study of T cell clonotyping in hematopoietic cell transplantation. The CDR3 contains 18 residues. In germline, CDR1 is SGHAT, CDR2 FQNNGV. V gave up 5 bases and J gave up 5 bases; unmatched junction bases: 16. Study-wide points: Recipient TCR diversity dropped after transplant; expanded clonotypes rose from day 30 to 180.

The sequenced sample was PBMCs, obtained 100 days after allogeneic stem cell transplant. The rearrangement uses TRBV11-2 and TRBJ2-5, with TRBD2 identical over 11 bases. The sequence came from a male patient aged 18 to 29 who had an allogeneic stem cell transplant from a related donor, so the T cells may come from the graft donor. Some clones in this sample may be carry-over from other donors' samples. The CDR3 loop reads CASSPAGTSGPEGETQYF. The CDR3 DNA follows: TGTGCCAGCAGCCCAGCCGGGACTAGCGGTCCGGAAGGCGAGACCCAGTACTTC.